These 2 T cell receptor beta chains came from one sample sequenced in a study of identical twins. One entry per CDR3 protein results from TCRdb running MiXCR on the 5' RACE reads. Of approximately 700,000 distinct CDR3 sequences listed, 15% to 20% are singletons. These same records also appear under a second study, on T cells expressing NK-cell markers.

Sequencing used PBMCs. These TCRs come from a young woman in good health.

The chain recombines TRBV10-3 with TRBJ1-6; 7 bases match TRBD1. Trimming removed 2 bases from V and 7 bases from J; junction bases left unmatched: 8. Germline CDR1 reads ENHRY; CDR2 reads SYGVKD. The CDR3 loop spans 16 amino acids. The CDR3 DNA is TGTGCCATCAGTGAGGACCCACAGGGGATCAATTCACCCCTCCACTTT. The encoded protein is CAISEDPQGINSPLHF.

Concerning this clonotype itself: A much larger clone lies one base from this, so it may be a read error. CDR3 in amino acids: CSARPVGGGLHNEQLF. The CDR3 coding sequence is TGCAGTGCTAGACCCGTTGGGGGGGGGCTACACAATGAGCAGTTGTTC. This chain joins TRBV20-1 and TRBJ2-1, with a tentative D call TRBD2 (7 bases). The CDR3 extends over 16 amino acids. CDR1 and CDR2 (germline): DFQATT, SNEGSKA (reference sequence).